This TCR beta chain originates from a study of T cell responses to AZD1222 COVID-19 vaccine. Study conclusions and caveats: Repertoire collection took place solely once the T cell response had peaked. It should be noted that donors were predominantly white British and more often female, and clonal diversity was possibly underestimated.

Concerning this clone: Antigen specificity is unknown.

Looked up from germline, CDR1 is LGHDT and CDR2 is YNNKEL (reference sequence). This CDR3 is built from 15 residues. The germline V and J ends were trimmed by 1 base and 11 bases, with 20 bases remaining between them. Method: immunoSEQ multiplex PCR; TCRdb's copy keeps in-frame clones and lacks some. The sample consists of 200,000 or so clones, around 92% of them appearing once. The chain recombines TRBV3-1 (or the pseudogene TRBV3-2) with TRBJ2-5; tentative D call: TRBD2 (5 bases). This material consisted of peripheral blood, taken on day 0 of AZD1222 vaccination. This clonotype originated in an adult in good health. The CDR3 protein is CASSQAAASSWEQYF. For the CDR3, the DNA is TGTGCCAGCAGCCAAGCTGCGGCTTCCTCTTGGGAGCAGTACTTC.